The sequence of this T cell receptor beta chain was determined in a study of Ad26.COV2.S vaccination and SARS-CoV-2 variants. Overall study findings and caveats: Analyses of TCR breadth and depth may have underestimated total T cell responses. Reported post-vaccination CD8+ and CD4+ T cell responses to spike showed substantial breadth. Those who received the vaccine showed greater spike-specific TCR breadth than those given placebo.

There are a few counts of this clone. Its cognate antigen is unknown. In germline, CDR1 is ENHRY, CDR2 SYGVKD. Trimming removed 3 bases from V and 7 bases from J, with 12 bases in between. The length of the CDR3 is 13 residues. Sample treatment: roughly 18 received Ad26.COV2.S at low or high dose, single or two shots; about five received placebo; per-sample allocation not given. The samples date from day 63 after the first vaccine or placebo injection. The donor was a Boston adult aged 18-55 years. Assay: immunoSEQ multiplex PCR; the TCRdb copy retains only in-frame clones and omits some. The sample shows roughly 500,000 clones, roughly nine tenths of them seen only once.

The specimen comprised peripheral blood, sampled in a trial of Ad26.COV2.S vaccine versus placebo. The chain has TRBV10-3 and TRBJ1-2; the D gene is possibly TRBD1 (6 bases). The TCR comes from a person between 18 and 65 years old who received the Ad26.COV2.S COVID-19 vaccine or a placebo. The CDR3, as DNA: TGTGCCATCAGTGACTCAGGGGCGGGTGGCTACACCTTC. Translated: CAISDSGAGGYTF.